The present T cell receptor (beta chain) was sequenced within a study of blood T cell repertoires in COVID-19. Study-wide context: Donors in the United States, Italy and Spain gave samples during acute or convalescent COVID-19. Sample material is recorded as cDNA or gDNA derived from T cells, B-cell-depleted T cells, or PBMCs.

This clone was observed many times. The same CDR3 also results from other DNA sequences found in this sample. In the original workflow: Reference gene primer amplification gave nucleated cell count estimates. The method was immunoSEQ multiplex PCR; TCRdb's version includes in-frame clones alone and lacks a portion of them. The V and J calls and clone size come from that table; D and trimming were worked out from the DNA. The sample consists of about 300,000 clones, 83% of them appearing once. The receptor was isolated from a woman in her 50s with acute or convalescent COVID-19. Sequenced sample: peripheral blood.

CDR3 coding DNA: TGTGCCTGGAGTAAATCCAGGGGGCAAACTGAAGCTTTCTTT. It yields the protein CAWSKSRGQTEAFF. The V call is TRBV30, the J call TRBJ1-1; TRBD1 aligns across 8 bases. V shed 2 bases, J shed 5 bases, and the junction held 7 bases outside the gene matches. Germline values: CDR1 GTSNPN, CDR2 SVGIG (reference sequence). This CDR3 has 14 amino acids.